Shown below are 16 T cell receptor beta chains from a single sample sequenced in a study of CD8+ T cells in alopecia areata. Reverse transcribed after extraction, RNA yielded cDNA as the sequencing template. Libraries were prepared by immunoSEQ multiplex PCR; TCRdb keeps only in-frame clonotypes and omits some of them. The sample holds some 130,000 clones; roughly 50% are singletons and the top ten take 15% to 20%. This specimen was CD8+ T cells sorted from blood, taken at week 0. The receptors were sampled from a human donor with alopecia areata.

This clone has a handful of counts. The chain has TRBV29-1 and TRBJ2-7; 9 nucleotides match TRBD1. CDR1 and CDR2 from the germline V gene are SQVTM and ANQGSEA. V shed 6 bases, J shed 5 bases, and the junction held 23 bases outside the gene matches. The length of the CDR3 is 18 residues. The CDR3: CSVANLIGSGQGADEQYF. CDR3 DNA: TGCAGCGTCGCGAACCTTATAGGCTCGGGACAGGGCGCGGACGAGCAGTACTTC.

This chain links TRBV7-9 with TRBJ1-1; 7 bases align to TRBD1. Germline CDR1 is SEHNR and CDR2 is FQNEAQ (reference sequence). This CDR3 has 13 residues. With V trimmed by 1 base and J by 8 bases, 4 bases remained unmatched. CDR3 nucleotides: TGTGCCAGCAGCTTAGGGGGACAGAGCGAAGCTTTCTTT. Protein: CASSLGGQSEAFF.

Concerning this clone itself: The same CDR3 also results from other DNA sequences found in this sample. The chain couples TRBV29-1 to TRBJ1-2; D remains ambiguous. Trimming took 4 bases from V and 0 from J, leaving 3 bases between them. The CDR3 runs to 11 residues. Germline lookup yields CDR1 SQVTM and CDR2 ANQGSEA. CDR3 in DNA: TGCAGCGTTGGGACTAACTATGGCTACACCTTC. Its translation: CSVGTNYGYTF.

The gene calls are TRBV20-1 and TRBJ2-1; D not certain. V lost 3 bases to trimming and J lost 12 bases, with 12 bases between them. The CDR3 length is 11 residues. Germline V gene sequence: CDR1 DFQATT, CDR2 SNEGSKA (reference sequence). CDR3 sequence reads: CSARDAYGQFF. The CDR3 nucleotides read TGCAGTGCTAGGGACGCCTACGGGCAGTTCTTC.

This chain links TRBV29-1 with TRBJ2-3, with D tentatively TRBD2 (5 bases). V lost 1 base and J 2 bases, leaving 19 bases between the germline ends. Per germline, CDR1 SQVTM and CDR2 ANQGSEA. The CDR3 is made up of 17 amino acids. CDR3 nucleotides: TGCAGCGTTGAAGCGGGAATAGCGAGGGCTTACACAGATACGCAGTATTTT. It yields the protein CSVEAGIARAYTDTQYF.

J is TRBJ2-5 and V is TRBV6-5, with 9 bases fitting TRBD1. Germline CDR1 MNHEY, CDR2 SVGAGI. Losses at the gene ends were 6 bases for V and 5 bases for J; bases not matched to a gene: 7. CDR3 length equals 14 residues. CDR3 coding DNA: TGTGCCAGCAGCATCACAGGGGGCTACGAGACCCAGTACTTC. Its translation: CASSITGGYETQYF.

The chain carries TRBV27 and TRBJ2-7; the D is unclear. Germline CDR1 reads MNHEY; CDR2 reads SMNVEV (reference sequence). There are 13 residues in the CDR3. Trimming took off 5 bases at V and 1 base at J, with 9 bases between the two ends. The CDR3 is CASSTSQSYEQYF. As DNA, the CDR3 is TGTGCCAGCAGTACCAGCCAGTCCTACGAGCAGTACTTC.

This clone appeared many times. This chain uses TRBV6-4 with TRBJ2-2; 10 positions agree with TRBD2. The ends lost 3 bases at V and 4 bases at J; junction bases unmatched: 2. The CDR3 extends over 15 amino acids. Looked up from germline, CDR1 is MRHNA and CDR2 is SNTAGT. The CDR3 reads CASSESGGATGELFF. Here the CDR3 DNA reads TGTGCCAGCAGTGAAAGCGGGGGGGCCACCGGGGAGCTGTTTTTT.

This sequence joins TRBV6-5 and TRBJ1-1; maybe TRBD1 (5 bases). V lost 8 bases to trimming and J lost 8 bases, with 18 bases between them. This CDR3 is built from 13 residues. From germline, CDR1 is MNHEY and CDR2 SVGAGI. CDR3 loop: CASLYPLRGEAFF. The CDR3 DNA follows: TGTGCCAGCCTTTACCCTCTCCGGGGGGAAGCTTTCTTT.

A single count supports this clone. CDR3 nucleotides: TGCAGCGGGACCGCGGGACAGGACTATGGCTACACCTTC. Amino acid sequence: CSGTAGQDYGYTF. The chain carries TRBV29-1 and TRBJ1-2, with TRBD1 matching 8 bases. V shed 7 bases, J shed 3 bases, and the junction held 7 bases outside the gene matches. Germline CDR1 SQVTM, CDR2 ANQGSEA. The CDR3 has 13 amino acids.

This clone has only a few counts. The chain couples TRBV9 to TRBJ1-6; D is possibly TRBD1 (5 bases). Germline V gene data show CDR1 as SGDLS and CDR2 as YYNGEE. The CDR3 is made up of 12 amino acids. V lost 5 bases and J lost 5, with 5 bases in between. The CDR3 coding sequence is TGTGCCAGCAGAGGGGATAATTCACCCCTCCACTTT. Its protein product is CASRGDNSPLHF. Full variable domain (outside the CDR3, taken from reference TRBV9 and TRBJ1-6): DSGVTQTPKHLITATGQRVTLRCSPRSGDLSVYWYQQSLDQGLQFLIQYYNGEERAKGNILERFSAQQFPDLHSELNLSSLELGDSALYFCASRGDNSPLHFGNGTRLTVT.

This rearrangement joins TRBV5-6 to TRBJ1-1; the D gene is possibly TRBD1 (6 bases). This CDR3 region has 14 residues. CDR1 and CDR2 (germline): SGHDT, YYEEEE. The V end was cut by 5 bases, the J end by 2 bases, with 13 bases between. DNA for the CDR3: TGTGCCAGCAGGAAAACAGGGTCCAACACTGAAGCTTTCTTT. Translation: CASRKTGSNTEAFF.

The V gene is TRBV27, the J gene TRBJ2-7; D call uncertain. In germline, CDR1 is MNHEY, CDR2 SMNVEV (reference sequence). The CDR3 loop spans 11 amino acids. The germline V and J ends were trimmed by 4 bases and 2 bases, with 3 bases remaining between them. This CDR3 reads CASSSTYEQYF. The DNA of the CDR3 is TGTGCCAGCAGTTCGACCTACGAGCAGTACTTC.

This clone was recorded at least ten times. V is TRBV4-1 and J is TRBJ2-1; D not certain. The germline V gene encodes CDR1 MGHRA and CDR2 YSYEKL. This CDR3 is built from 15 residues. V dropped 0 bases and J dropped 0 bases, with 6 bases sitting between them. The DNA for the CDR3 is TGCGCCAGCAGCCAAGATGGTAGCTCCTACAATGAGCAGTTCTTC. Its translation: CASSQDGSSYNEQFF.

This chain joins TRBV7-9 and TRBJ1-5; no firm D call. The ends were cut back, 1 base at V and 2 bases at J, with 6 bases in the middle. Germline assignment: CDR1 SEHNR and CDR2 FQNEAQ (reference sequence). This CDR3 comprises 14 residues. The CDR3 DNA sequence: TGTGCCAGCAGCTTAGAGGCAGGCAATCAGCCCCAGCATTTT. Amino acids: CASSLEAGNQPQHF.

A few counts support this clone. This chain links TRBV7-9 with TRBJ2-1; the match to TRBD2 covers 8 bases. The ends lost 5 bases at V and 6 bases at J; junction bases unmatched: 3. Germline CDR1 reads SEHNR; CDR2 reads FQNEAQ (reference sequence). The CDR3 has 13 amino acids. This CDR3 reads CASSPGTSNEQFF. The CDR3 nucleotides are TGTGCCAGCAGCCCCGGGACTAGCAATGAGCAGTTCTTC.